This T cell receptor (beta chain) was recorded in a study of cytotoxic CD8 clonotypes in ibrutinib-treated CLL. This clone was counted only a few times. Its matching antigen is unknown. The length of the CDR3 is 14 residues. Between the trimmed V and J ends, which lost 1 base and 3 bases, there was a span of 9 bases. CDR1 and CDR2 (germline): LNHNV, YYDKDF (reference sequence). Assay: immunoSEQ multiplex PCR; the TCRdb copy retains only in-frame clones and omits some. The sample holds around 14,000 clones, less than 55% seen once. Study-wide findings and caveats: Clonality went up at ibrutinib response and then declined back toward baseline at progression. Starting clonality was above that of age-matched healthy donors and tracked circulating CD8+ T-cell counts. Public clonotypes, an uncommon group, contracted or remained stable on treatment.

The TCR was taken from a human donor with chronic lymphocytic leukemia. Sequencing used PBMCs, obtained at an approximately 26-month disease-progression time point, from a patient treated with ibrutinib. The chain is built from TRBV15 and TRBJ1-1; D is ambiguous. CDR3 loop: CATSRVSRDTEAFF. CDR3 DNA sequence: TGTGCCACCAGCAGAGTGTCCAGAGACACTGAAGCTTTCTTT.